The sequence of this T cell receptor beta chain was determined in a study of blood T cells in healthy people across ages. Comment on this clonotype: What it binds is unknown. One junction end does not reproduce the germline sequence, and a read error may be involved.

CDR1 DFQATT and CDR2 SNEGSKA come from the germline V gene (reference sequence). CDR3 size: 18 residues. Findings of the study overall: Among T cells, TCR beta diversity per million cells dropped roughly linearly as age rose. There was a strong correlation between TCR beta diversity and naive T cell percentage.

For the second PCR, which ran for roughly 7 to 11 cycles, a sample-barcoded 5' primer and a J-beta primer mix were used. TCRdb reprocessed the 5' RACE reads via MiXCR and lists one record per CDR3 protein. The sample yields about 580,000 distinct CDR3 sequences, about 45% seen once. In terms of origin and age, donors were healthy Caucasian individuals from Russia aged 6 to 90. Each of the donors had roughly 9.7 milliliters of peripheral blood drawn into EDTA-treated Vacutainer tubes. What was sequenced was blood. This TCR was recovered from a man aged 80 or over in good health. V usage is TRBV20-1 and J usage is TRBJ2-6, with TRBD2 matching 10 bases. CDR3 in amino acids: CSARALGTSARGANVLAF. Written as DNA, the CDR3 is TGCAGTGCTAGGGCCCTGGGGACTAGCGCACGTGGGGCCAACGTCCTGGCTTTC.